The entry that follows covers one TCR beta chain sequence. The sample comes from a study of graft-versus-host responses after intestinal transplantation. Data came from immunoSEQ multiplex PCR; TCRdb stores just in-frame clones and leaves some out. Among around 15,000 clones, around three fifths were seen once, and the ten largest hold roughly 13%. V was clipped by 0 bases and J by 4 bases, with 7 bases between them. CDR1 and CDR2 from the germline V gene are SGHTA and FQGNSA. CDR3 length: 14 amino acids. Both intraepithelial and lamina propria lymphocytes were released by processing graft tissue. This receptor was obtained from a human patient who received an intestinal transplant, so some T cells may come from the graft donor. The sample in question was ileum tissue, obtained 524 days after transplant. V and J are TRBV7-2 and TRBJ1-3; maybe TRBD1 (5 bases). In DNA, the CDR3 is TGTGCCAGCAGCTTAGCGGGGGGGGGAAACACCATATATTTT. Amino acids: CASSLAGGGNTIYF.